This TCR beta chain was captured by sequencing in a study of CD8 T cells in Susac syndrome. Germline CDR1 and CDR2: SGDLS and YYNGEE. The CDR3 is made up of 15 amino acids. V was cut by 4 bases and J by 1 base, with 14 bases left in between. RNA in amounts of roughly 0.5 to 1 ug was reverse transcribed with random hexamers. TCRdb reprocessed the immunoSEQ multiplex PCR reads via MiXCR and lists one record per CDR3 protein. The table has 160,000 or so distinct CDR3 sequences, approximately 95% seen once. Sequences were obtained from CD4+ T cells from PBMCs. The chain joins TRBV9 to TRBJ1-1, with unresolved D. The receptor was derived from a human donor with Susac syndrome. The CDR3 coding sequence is TGTGCCAGCAGCACCTATGAAGCGGGGAACACTGAAGCTTTCTTT. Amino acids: CASSTYEAGNTEAFF.